These 15 T cell receptor beta chains originate from one sample sequenced in a study of T cell changes during pregnancy in multiple sclerosis. Sequencing was performed with immunoSEQ multiplex PCR; in TCRdb, only in-frame clones are kept and a portion is missing. The table has 45,000 to 50,000 clones, about 91% seen once; the top ten hold around 8.1%. This specimen consisted of CD8+ T cells from peripheral blood mononuclear cells, obtained after pregnancy. These TCRs come from a female donor with multiple sclerosis, enrolled in a pregnancy study.

This clone has more than one count but fewer than ten. The rearrangement links TRBV27 to TRBJ1-1; 9 bases align to TRBD1. This CDR3 is built from 14 residues. V shed 5 bases, J shed 7 bases, and the junction held 8 bases outside the gene matches. Germline-derived CDR1 and CDR2 are MNHEY and SMNVEV (reference sequence). CDR3 sequence: CASSIGQGRSEAFF. The CDR3 DNA sequence: TGTGCCAGCAGTATAGGACAGGGGAGAAGTGAAGCTTTCTTT.

The chain joins TRBV6-5 to TRBJ2-7; TRBD1 matches 8 bases. CDR3 size: 14 residues. V gave up 5 bases and J gave up 2 bases; unmatched junction bases: 5. In germline, CDR1 is MNHEY, CDR2 SVGAGI. CDR3 region: CASSIGTGAYEQYF. The CDR3 region has the DNA TGTGCCAGCAGTATTGGGACAGGCGCCTACGAGCAGTACTTC.

This chain uses TRBV28 with TRBJ2-7; 9 nucleotides line up with TRBD1. Germline V CDR1 and CDR2: MDHEN, SYDVKM. The CDR3 totals 14 residues. Trimming removed 8 bases from V and 6 bases from J; junction bases left unmatched: 11. CDR3 sequence: CASLSRGTGSEQYF. CDR3 coding DNA: TGTGCCAGCCTCTCTAGGGGGACAGGGAGCGAGCAGTACTTC.

The chain employs TRBV27 and TRBJ1-1; weak D call: TRBD1 (6 bases). This CDR3 region has 13 residues. Germline-derived CDR1 and CDR2 are MNHEY and SMNVEV (reference sequence). V was shortened by 3 bases and J by 4 bases, with 9 bases between the two germline ends. The CDR3 loop reads CASSFSGVTEAFF. Here the CDR3 DNA reads TGTGCCAGCAGTTTTTCAGGGGTCACTGAAGCTTTCTTT.

This chain joins TRBV13 and TRBJ1-1; weak D call: TRBD1 (6 bases). The V gene lost 1 base and the J gene lost 3 bases, with 9 bases spanning the gap. The CDR3 loop spans 14 amino acids. Germline CDR1 reads PRHDT; CDR2 reads FYEKMQ (reference sequence). CDR3 amino acids: CASSLVGGDTEAFF. In DNA, the CDR3 is TGTGCCAGCAGCTTAGTAGGGGGGGACACTGAAGCTTTCTTT.

The rearrangement joins TRBV25-1 to TRBJ2-1, with D possibly TRBD2 on 5 matching bases. From germline, CDR1 is MGHDK and CDR2 SYGVNS. V lost 8 bases and J lost 10, with 18 bases in between. CDR3 size: 13 residues. CDR3 DNA sequence: TGTGCCAGCGCTACGCTCACGCGAGGGGAGCAGTTCTTC. Residues: CASATLTRGEQFF.

The chain recombines TRBV27 with TRBJ2-4, with a possible D match to TRBD1 (5 bases). The V gene's germline CDR1 is MNHEY and CDR2 SMNVEV (reference sequence). The CDR3 is 15 residues long. V was shortened by 5 bases and J by 7 bases, with 18 bases between the two germline ends. CDR3 nucleotide sequence: TGTGCCAGCAGTCCATCTCAGGGAACCGGGAACATTCAGTACTTC. Protein: CASSPSQGTGNIQYF.

The V call is TRBV6-5, the J call TRBJ2-5; 8 positions agree with TRBD1. Germline loops: CDR1 MNHEY, CDR2 SVGAGI. The CDR3 has 13 amino acids. The trim removed 4 bases at V and 4 bases at J, leaving 2 bases unmatched. DNA of the CDR3: TGTGCCAGCAGTTTTACAGGGGGAGAGACCCAGTACTTC. Protein sequence: CASSFTGGETQYF.

J is TRBJ1-2 and V is TRBV6-1, with a tentative D call TRBD1 (5 bases). Germline-derived CDR1 and CDR2 are MNHNS and SASEGT. Trimming removed 9 bases at V and 6 bases at J, with 14 bases between. This CDR3 comprises 12 residues. DNA of the CDR3: TGTGCCAGTGACAGCTCTTACCATGGCTACACCTTC. It codes for CASDSSYHGYTF.

This rearrangement joins TRBV7-9 to TRBJ2-5, with D possibly being TRBD1 (5 bases). Germline assignment: CDR1 SEHNR and CDR2 FQNEAQ (reference sequence). The germline V and J ends were trimmed by 5 bases and 1 base, with 14 bases remaining between them. The CDR3 contains 15 residues. CDR3: CASSPIDRGQETQYF. Here the CDR3 DNA reads TGTGCCAGCAGCCCTATTGACAGAGGCCAAGAGACCCAGTACTTC.

The rearrangement uses TRBV2 and TRBJ1-1; D is perhaps TRBD1 (5 bases). V shed 6 bases and J shed 5 bases, with 13 bases lying between them. Germline V gives CDR1 SNHLY, CDR2 FYNNEI. The CDR3 is 13 amino acids. DNA for the CDR3: TGTGCCAGCAGGCGGGGGTCGGGGACTGAAGCTTTCTTT. Translating it yields CASRRGSGTEAFF.

The rearrangement links TRBV18 to TRBJ2-7, with 9 bases that match TRBD2. CDR1 is KGHSH, CDR2 LQKENI, per germline. Germline trimming cut 0 bases from V and 2 bases from J; bases unmatched to any gene: 5. This CDR3 comprises 16 residues. Written as DNA, the CDR3 is TGTGCCAGCTCACCACCGGGCGGGAGGGCCCCCTACGAGCAGTACTTC. It yields the protein CASSPPGGRAPYEQYF.

V is TRBV7-3 and J is TRBJ2-1; 10 bases line up with TRBD2. Germline V gene sequence: CDR1 SGHTA, CDR2 FQGTGA. This CDR3 contains 19 residues. Germline trimming cut 2 bases from V and 6 bases from J; bases unmatched to any gene: 16. CDR3 region: CASSLGVAGGLRRRNEQFF. Written as DNA, the CDR3 is TGTGCCAGCAGCTTAGGAGTAGCGGGGGGACTTAGACGCCGCAATGAGCAGTTCTTC.

The chain carries TRBV29-1 and TRBJ2-3; 8 bases line up with TRBD2. The CDR3 extends over 16 amino acids. Germline V lookup: CDR1 SQVTM, CDR2 ANQGSEA. V lost 0 bases to trimming and J lost 2 bases; unmatched junction nucleotides: 7. As DNA, the CDR3 is TGCAGCGTTGAAGATTGGACTAGCCAAGCCACAGATACGCAGTATTTT. It is translated as CSVEDWTSQATDTQYF.

The chain uses TRBV2 and TRBJ1-1; TRBD1 is a possible D gene (5 bases). This CDR3 is built from 15 residues. V lost 8 bases and J 0 bases, leaving 16 bases between the germline ends. Germline V gene lookup returns CDR1 SNHLY and CDR2 FYNNEI. In DNA form, the CDR3 reads TGTGCCAGCTCAGGGTTGGCGGGGATGAACACTGAAGCTTTCTTT. It translates to CASSGLAGMNTEAFF.